These T cell receptor beta chains were read from a single sample in a study of control samples from healthy donors and cancer patients. Clones were sequenced by immunoSEQ multiplex PCR, and TCRdb holds only the in-frame ones, with some missing. The top ten clones hold more than 6.5% of a sample with approximately 120,000 clones, roughly 91% of them seen once. Input material: blood. The receptors stem from a man aged 40-55 years in good health. Both conserved end residues are part of each CDR3. D genes are given only for firm matches.

16 TRBD1 TRBJ1-1 TRBV10-3 CAISESGTGAGTEAFF
16 . TRBJ2-6 TRBV4-1 CASSPRFSTGANVLTF
17 TRBD1 TRBJ1-2 TRBV7-8 CASSLASHRGARYGYTF
16 TRBD1 TRBJ2-6 TRBV5-8 CASSKTGGSGANVLTF
15 . TRBJ1-4 TRBV28 CASSSTVATNEKLFF
13 . TRBJ1-5 TRBV24-1 CATRDSWNQPQHF
15 . TRBJ2-5 TRBV5-1 CASSLMGRTMETQYF
11 . TRBJ2-7 TRBV20-1 CSANPEDEQYF
16 TRBD1 TRBJ2-7 TRBV24-1 CATSDPTGEDSYEQYF
15 . TRBJ1-1 TRBV11-3 CASSLDTWGHTEAFF
12 . TRBJ2-7 TRBV4-1 CASSQGSYEQYF
17 TRBD1 TRBJ1-2 TRBV5-4 CASSLLGQGNLNYGYTF
16 . TRBJ1-1 TRBV10-2 CASSEGGGHMNTEAFF
13 . TRBJ1-1 TRBV18 CASSEARNTEAFF
13 . TRBJ1-5 TRBV7-2 CASSQQGQGPQHF
14 TRBD1 TRBJ1-2 TRBV5-1 CASSWTGGENGYTF
16 TRBD1 TRBJ1-2 TRBV7-9 CASSLGEDRGLLGYTF
15 . TRBJ2-3 TRBV7-2 CASSLGGFGTDTQYF